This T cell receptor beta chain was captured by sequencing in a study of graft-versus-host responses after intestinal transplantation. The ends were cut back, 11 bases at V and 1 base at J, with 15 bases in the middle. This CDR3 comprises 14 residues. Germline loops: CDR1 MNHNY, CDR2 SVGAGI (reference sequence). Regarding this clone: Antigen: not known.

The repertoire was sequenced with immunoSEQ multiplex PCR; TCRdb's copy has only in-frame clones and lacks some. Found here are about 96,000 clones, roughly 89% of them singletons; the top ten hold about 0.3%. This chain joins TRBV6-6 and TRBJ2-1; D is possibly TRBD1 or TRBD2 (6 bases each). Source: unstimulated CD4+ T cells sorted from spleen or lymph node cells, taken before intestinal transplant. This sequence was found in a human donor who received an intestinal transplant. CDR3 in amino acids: CAGLKGGSYNEQFF. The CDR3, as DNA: TGTGCCGGATTAAAAGGGGGGTCCTACAATGAGCAGTTCTTC.